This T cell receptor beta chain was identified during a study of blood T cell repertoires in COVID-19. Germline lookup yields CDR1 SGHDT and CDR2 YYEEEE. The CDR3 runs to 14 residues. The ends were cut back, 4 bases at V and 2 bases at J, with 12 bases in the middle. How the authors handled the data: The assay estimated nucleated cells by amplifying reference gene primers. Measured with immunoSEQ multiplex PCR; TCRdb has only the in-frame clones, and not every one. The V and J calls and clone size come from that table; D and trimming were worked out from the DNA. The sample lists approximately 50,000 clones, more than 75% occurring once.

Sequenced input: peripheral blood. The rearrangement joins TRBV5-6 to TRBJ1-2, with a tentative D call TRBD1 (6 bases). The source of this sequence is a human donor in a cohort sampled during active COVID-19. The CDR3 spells CASSPEDSNYGYTF. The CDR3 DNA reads TGTGCCAGCAGCCCCGAGGACAGCAACTATGGCTACACCTTC.